The clone carrying this T cell receptor beta chain was counted between two and nine times. Data came from immunoSEQ multiplex PCR; TCRdb stores just in-frame clones and leaves some out. The repertoire holds approximately 20,000 clones, with around 80% as singletons. The data belong to a study of OX40 agonist ivuxolimab in advanced cancers. Across the whole study: In three patients, partial responses were observed, one with hepatocellular carcinoma and two with cutaneous melanoma.

Looked up from germline, CDR1 is SGHTA and CDR2 is FQGNSA. The CDR3 runs to 14 residues. The trim removed 6 bases at V and 5 bases at J, leaving 6 bases unmatched. This specimen was CD4+ or CD8+ T cells sorted from blood, taken in a trial of the OX40 agonist ivuxolimab. The rearrangement joins TRBV7-2 to TRBJ2-2, with 7 bases fitting TRBD2. The TCR sequence derives from an adult with an advanced solid tumor such as melanoma, head and neck, liver or kidney cancer. The CDR3 sequence: CASSLGGSTGELFF. CDR3 nucleotide sequence: TGTGCCAGCAGTTTGGGAGGGAGTACCGGGGAGCTGTTTTTT.